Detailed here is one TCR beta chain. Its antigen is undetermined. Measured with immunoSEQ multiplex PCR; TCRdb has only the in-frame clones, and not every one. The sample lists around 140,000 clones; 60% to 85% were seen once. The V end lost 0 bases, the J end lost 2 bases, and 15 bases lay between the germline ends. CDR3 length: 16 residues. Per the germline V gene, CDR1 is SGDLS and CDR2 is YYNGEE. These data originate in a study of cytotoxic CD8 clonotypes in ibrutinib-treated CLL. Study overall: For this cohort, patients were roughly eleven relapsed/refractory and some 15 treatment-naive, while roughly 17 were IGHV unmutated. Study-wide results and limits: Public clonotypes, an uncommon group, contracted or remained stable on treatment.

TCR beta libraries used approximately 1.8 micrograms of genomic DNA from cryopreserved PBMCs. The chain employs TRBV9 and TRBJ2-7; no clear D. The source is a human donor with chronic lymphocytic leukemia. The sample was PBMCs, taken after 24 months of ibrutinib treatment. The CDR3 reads CASSVGWGTPAYEQYF. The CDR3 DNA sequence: TGTGCCAGCAGCGTAGGGTGGGGTACGCCGGCCTACGAGCAGTACTTC.